Sequencing of this TCR beta chain was carried out in a study of blood T cell repertoires in COVID-19. Original methodology: For nucleated cells, counts were estimated from reference gene primer amplification. Assay: immunoSEQ multiplex PCR; the TCRdb copy retains only in-frame clones and omits some. The V and J calls and clone size were taken over from that table, and D and trimming were inferred from the DNA. This sample has fewer than 200,000 clones, with less than 90% found just once. The CDR3 is made up of 14 amino acids. Germline V lookup: CDR1 SGHNT, CDR2 YENEEA. The V and J ends lost 5 bases and 4 bases, in that order; junction bases with no gene match: 5.

This clonotype originated in a woman in her 70s with COVID-19, enrolled during active disease. The sample taken for sequencing was peripheral blood. The rearrangement uses TRBV11-3 and TRBJ2-1, with 7 bases matching TRBD1. The CDR3 region is CASSRGTVYNEQFF. As DNA, the CDR3 is TGTGCCAGCAGCCGAGGGACAGTTTACAATGAGCAGTTCTTC.